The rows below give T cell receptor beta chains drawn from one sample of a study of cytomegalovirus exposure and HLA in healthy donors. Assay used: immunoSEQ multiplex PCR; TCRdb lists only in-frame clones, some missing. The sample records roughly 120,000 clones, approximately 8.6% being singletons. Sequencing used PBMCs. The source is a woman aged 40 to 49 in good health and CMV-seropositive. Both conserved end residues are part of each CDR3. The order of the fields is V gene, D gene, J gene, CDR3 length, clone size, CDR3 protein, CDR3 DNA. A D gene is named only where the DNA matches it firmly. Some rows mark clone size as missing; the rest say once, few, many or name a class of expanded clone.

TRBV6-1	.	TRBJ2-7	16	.	CASSEKREPLSYEQYF	TGTGCCAGCAGTGAAAAGAGGGAGCCTCTCTCCTACGAGCAGTACTTC
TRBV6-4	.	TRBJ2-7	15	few	CASSPFPGANYEQYF	TGTGCCAGCAGTCCATTTCCGGGAGCTAACTACGAGCAGTACTTC
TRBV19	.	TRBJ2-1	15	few	CASSITRGKYNEQFF	TGTGCCAGTAGTATAACTAGGGGGAAATACAATGAGCAGTTCTTC
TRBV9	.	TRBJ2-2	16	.	CASSFLPGMGTGELFF	TGTGCCAGCAGCTTTCTCCCGGGGATGGGCACCGGGGAGCTGTTTTTT
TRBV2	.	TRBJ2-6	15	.	CASSGQDPGANVLTF	TGTGCCAGCAGTGGACAGGACCCTGGGGCCAACGTCCTGACTTTC
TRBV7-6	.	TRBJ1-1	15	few	CASSLVAGRNTEAFF	TGTGCCAGCAGCTTAGTCGCTGGGAGGAACACTGAAGCTTTCTTT
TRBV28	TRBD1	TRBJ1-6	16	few	CASRLWGTGNNSPLHF	TGTGCCAGCAGGTTATGGGGGACAGGGAATAATTCACCCCTCCACTTT
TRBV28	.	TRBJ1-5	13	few	CASRAWGGQPQHF	TGTGCCAGCAGGGCTTGGGGAGGTCAGCCCCAGCATTTT
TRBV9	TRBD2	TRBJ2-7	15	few	CASSAGTGGLYEQYF	TGTGCCAGCAGCGCCGGGACGGGGGGATTATACGAGCAGTACTTC
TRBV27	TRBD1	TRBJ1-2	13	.	CASRKGTGGSYTF	TGTGCCAGCAGGAAAGGGACAGGGGGAAGCTACACCTTC
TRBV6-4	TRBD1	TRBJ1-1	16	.	CASSDSGQGENTEAFF	TGTGCCAGCAGTGACTCGGGACAGGGGGAGAACACTGAAGCTTTCTTT
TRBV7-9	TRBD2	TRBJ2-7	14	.	CASSPGRVSYEQYF	TGTGCCAGCAGCCCCGGGAGGGTTTCCTACGAGCAGTACTTC
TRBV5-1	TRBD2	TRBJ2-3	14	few	CASRAGTRSDTQYF	TGCGCCAGCAGAGCAGGGACTAGATCCGATACGCAGTATTTT
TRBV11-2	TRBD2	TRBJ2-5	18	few	CASSLWFGTSGGEETQYF	TGTGCCAGCAGCTTATGGTTTGGGACTAGCGGGGGGGAAGAGACCCAGTACTTC
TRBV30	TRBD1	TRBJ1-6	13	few	CALRTGDDSPLHF	TGTGCCTTACGGACAGGGGATGATTCACCCCTCCACTTT
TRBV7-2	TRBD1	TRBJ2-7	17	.	CASSRARAWDRENEQYF	TGTGCCAGCAGCCGAGCCCGCGCCTGGGACAGGGAAAACGAGCAGTACTTC
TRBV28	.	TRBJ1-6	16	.	CASTRRQSSYNSPLHF	TGTGCCAGCACACGGAGACAGAGCTCCTATAATTCACCCCTCCACTTT
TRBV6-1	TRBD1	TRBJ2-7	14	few	CASRNRGSRYEQYF	TGTGCCAGCAGAAACAGGGGGTCCCGCTACGAGCAGTACTTC
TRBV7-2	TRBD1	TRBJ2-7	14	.	CASSLRTGAYEQYF	TGTGCCAGCAGCTTGCGGACAGGAGCCTACGAGCAGTACTTC
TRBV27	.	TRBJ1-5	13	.	CASSPGYYQPQHF	TGTGCCAGCAGTCCAGGGTACTATCAGCCCCAGCATTTT
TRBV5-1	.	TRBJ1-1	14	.	CASSWSRGNTEAFF	TGCGCCAGCAGCTGGTCCCGGGGGAACACTGAAGCTTTCTTT
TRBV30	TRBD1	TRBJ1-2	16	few	CAWSANRGQGARGYTF	TGTGCCTGGAGCGCTAATCGCGGACAGGGGGCGCGTGGCTACACCTTC
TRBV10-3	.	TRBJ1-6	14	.	CAISPGSDNSPLHF	TGTGCCATCAGCCCGGGATCTGATAATTCACCCCTCCACTTT
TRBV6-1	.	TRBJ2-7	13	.	CATDRDSVDEQYF	TGTGCCACCGACCGAGACAGTGTGGACGAGCAGTACTTC
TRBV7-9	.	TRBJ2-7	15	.	CASSAGRFETYEQYF	TGTGCCAGCAGCGCAGGGCGATTCGAAACCTACGAGCAGTACTTC
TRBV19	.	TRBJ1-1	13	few	CASSPTGNPEAFF	TGTGCCAGTAGTCCAACAGGGAACCCTGAAGCTTTCTTT
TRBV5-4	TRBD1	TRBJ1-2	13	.	CASSFDRGGGYTF	TGTGCCAGCAGCTTTGACAGGGGGGGAGGCTACACCTTC
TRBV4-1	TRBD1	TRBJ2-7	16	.	CASSQERPGQGVEQYF	TGCGCCAGCAGCCAAGAGAGACCTGGACAGGGAGTCGAGCAGTACTTC
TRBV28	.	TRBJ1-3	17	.	CASSLLFRQEAGNTIYF	TGTGCCAGCAGTTTATTGTTTCGACAGGAGGCTGGAAACACCATATATTTT
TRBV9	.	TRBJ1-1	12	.	CASSPAQGKAFF	TGTGCCAGCAGCCCAGCACAGGGTAAGGCTTTCTTT
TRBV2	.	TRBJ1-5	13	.	CASSSLVNQPQHF	TGTGCCAGCAGTTCTTTAGTAAATCAGCCCCAGCATTTT
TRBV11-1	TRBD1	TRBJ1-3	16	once	CASSQDRGASGNTIYF	TGTGCCAGCAGCCAAGACAGGGGAGCATCTGGAAACACCATATATTTT
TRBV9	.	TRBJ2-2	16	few	CASSTRTRAGTGELFF	TGTGCCAGCAGCACACGGACCCGGGCGGGCACCGGGGAGCTGTTTTTT
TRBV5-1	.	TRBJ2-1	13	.	CASSMDGYNEQFF	TGCGCCAGCAGCATGGACGGCTACAATGAGCAGTTCTTC
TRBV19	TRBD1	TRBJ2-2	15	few	CASTGRQGNTGELFF	TGTGCCAGTACGGGACGACAGGGGAACACCGGGGAGCTGTTTTTT
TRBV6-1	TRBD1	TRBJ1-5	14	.	CASSGRTGAQPQHF	TGTGCCAGCAGTGGTCGGACAGGGGCTCAGCCCCAGCATTTT
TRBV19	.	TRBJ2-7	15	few	CASSQQGGLSYEQYF	TGTGCCAGTAGTCAGCAGGGGGGACTTTCCTACGAGCAGTACTTC
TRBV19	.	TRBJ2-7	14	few	CASSPREGAGEQYF	TGTGCCAGTAGTCCCCGGGAGGGGGCGGGCGAGCAGTACTTC
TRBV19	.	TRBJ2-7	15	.	CASSIAQKSSYEQYF	TGTGCCAGTAGTATAGCTCAGAAAAGCTCCTACGAGCAGTACTTC
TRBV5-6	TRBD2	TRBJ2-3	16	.	CASSFPTSGGEDTQYF	TGTGCCAGCAGTTTTCCGACTAGCGGGGGGGAAGATACGCAGTATTTT
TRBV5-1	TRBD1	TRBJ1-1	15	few	CASSLRGQPNTEAFF	TGCGCCAGCAGCTTGCGGGGACAGCCTAACACTGAAGCTTTCTTT
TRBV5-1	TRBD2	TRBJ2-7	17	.	CASSRTGGGGAGYEQYF	TGCGCCAGCAGCCGGACGGGTGGCGGGGGGGCAGGCTACGAGCAGTACTTC
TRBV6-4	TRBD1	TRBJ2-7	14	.	CASRAGTGDSEQYF	TGTGCCAGCAGAGCCGGGACAGGGGACTCCGAGCAGTACTTC
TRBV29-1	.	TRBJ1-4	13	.	CSATVGGEGKLFF	TGCAGCGCGACCGTGGGGGGAGAGGGAAAACTGTTTTTT
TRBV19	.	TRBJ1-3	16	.	CASSIKRNWSGNTIYF	TGTGCCAGTAGTATAAAGAGGAATTGGTCTGGAAACACCATATATTTT
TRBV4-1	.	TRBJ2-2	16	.	CASSQVRAQRAGELFF	TGCGCCAGCAGCCAAGTACGCGCACAGAGGGCCGGGGAGCTGTTTTTT
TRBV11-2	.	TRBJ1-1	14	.	CASSVTAGAAEAFF	TGTGCCAGCAGCGTCACCGCAGGGGCCGCTGAAGCTTTCTTT
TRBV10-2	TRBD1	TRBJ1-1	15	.	CATRVGQGSGTEAFF	TGCGCCACCAGAGTAGGACAGGGGTCAGGGACTGAAGCTTTCTTT
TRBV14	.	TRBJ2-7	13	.	CASRRDTSYEQYF	TGTGCCAGCAGACGGGACACGTCCTACGAGCAGTACTTC
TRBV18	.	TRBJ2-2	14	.	CASSPAGNTGELFF	TGTGCCAGCTCACCAGCCGGGAACACCGGGGAGCTGTTTTTT